These T cell receptor beta chains were read from a single sample in a study of cytomegalovirus exposure and HLA in healthy donors. Produced via immunoSEQ multiplex PCR; TCRdb's table is partial and in-frame only. The sample shows around 250,000 clones, roughly 90% of them seen only once. Input material: PBMCs. All receptors come from a young woman in good health and CMV-seronegative. The CDR3 runs from the conserved cysteine through the conserved F or W. A D gene is named only where the DNA matches it firmly. Expanded clones get a size class; other rows say once, few or many, or leave the size out.

clone_size	d_call	v_call	j_call	cdr3_aa	cdr3_nt
NA	NA	TRBV9	TRBJ1-2	CASSVELGQSGNYGYTF	TGTGCCAGCAGCGTAGAGTTAGGACAGTCGGGAAACTATGGCTACACCTTC
NA	TRBD2	TRBV29-1	TRBJ2-1	CSVGLRGGYNEQFF	TGCAGCGTTGGTTTGCGGGGGGGCTACAATGAGCAGTTCTTC
NA	NA	TRBV5-6	TRBJ2-4	CASSSVAKNIQYF	TGTGCCAGCAGCTCCGTAGCCAAAAACATTCAGTACTTC
once	TRBD1	TRBV6-5	TRBJ1-1	CASMLDRAGTEAFF	TGTGCCAGCATGCTTGACAGGGCCGGGACTGAAGCTTTCTTT
NA	NA	TRBV14	TRBJ1-2	CASSFRLPTDSNYGYTF	TGTGCCAGCAGCTTCCGTTTACCGACGGACTCTAACTATGGCTACACCTTC
NA	TRBD1	TRBV6-5	TRBJ1-5	CASSPQQGENQPQHF	TGTGCCAGCAGTCCTCAACAGGGGGAGAATCAGCCCCAGCATTTT
NA	TRBD1	TRBV6-1	TRBJ2-2	CASSVSQGATGELFF	TGTGCCAGCAGTGTATCCCAGGGGGCAACCGGGGAGCTGTTTTTT
NA	TRBD2	TRBV7-7	TRBJ2-1	CASSLRTSGDSYNEQFF	TGTGCTAGCAGCCTTCGGACTAGCGGAGACTCCTACAATGAGCAGTTCTTC
NA	TRBD1	TRBV29-1	TRBJ1-2	CSALQGSNYGYTF	TGCAGCGCCTTACAGGGGTCTAACTATGGCTACACCTTC
NA	TRBD1	TRBV5-1	TRBJ2-5	CASSLHRGAETQYF	TGCGCCAGCAGCTTGCACAGGGGTGCGGAGACCCAGTACTTC
NA	NA	TRBV28	TRBJ1-5	CASRDTRTVSRGGNQPQHF	TGTGCCAGCAGGGACACCCGGACAGTTTCCCGGGGTGGCAATCAGCCCCAGCATTTT
NA	NA	TRBV6-9	TRBJ2-1	CASSYLGSGILGDEQFF	TGTGCCAGCAGTTATTTGGGGTCAGGGATCCTGGGCGATGAGCAGTTCTTC
NA	NA	TRBV7-9	TRBJ2-1	CASSPRGTQINEQFF	TGTGCCAGCAGCCCCCGGGGGACCCAGATCAATGAGCAGTTCTTC
NA	NA	TRBV27	TRBJ2-7	CASSTRDTPYEQYF	TGTGCCAGCAGTACTCGGGACACCCCTTACGAGCAGTACTTC
NA	TRBD1	TRBV6-5	TRBJ1-1	CASSYAGGDTEAFF	TGTGCCAGCAGTTACGCAGGGGGCGACACTGAAGCTTTCTTT
NA	NA	TRBV7-2	TRBJ1-5	CASSLQGHSNQPQHF	TGTGCCAGCAGCCTGCAGGGGCATAGCAATCAGCCCCAGCATTTT
NA	TRBD2	TRBV30	TRBJ2-7	CAGGLAGRPSYEQYF	TGTGCCGGCGGACTAGCGGGACGTCCATCCTACGAGCAGTACTTC
NA	TRBD1	TRBV4-1	TRBJ2-1	CASSQDLWGQGETEQFF	TGCGCCAGCAGCCAAGATCTGTGGGGACAGGGGGAAACTGAGCAGTTCTTC
NA	TRBD2	TRBV7-2	TRBJ2-7	CASSLLAGAATYEQYF	TGTGCCAGCAGCTTACTAGCGGGTGCTGCCACCTACGAGCAGTACTTC
NA	TRBD2	TRBV28	TRBJ2-1	CASSLVRTSGTYNEQFF	TGTGCCAGCAGTTTGGTCAGGACTAGCGGAACTTACAATGAGCAGTTCTTC
NA	TRBD2	TRBV4-1	TRBJ2-2	CASSHLLKLSGGGGTGELFF	TGCGCCAGCAGCCACCTCCTTAAGCTCAGCGGGGGGGGCGGCACCGGGGAGCTGTTTTTT
NA	TRBD1	TRBV2	TRBJ2-3	CASRTGPTQYF	TGTGCCTCGAGGACAGGGCCTACGCAGTATTTT
NA	NA	TRBV2	TRBJ2-7	CASSEAAGATYEQYF	TGTGCCAGCAGTGAGGCGGCGGGGGCTACCTACGAGCAGTACTTC